The entry below describes one T cell receptor beta chain. The antigen is not known. Investigators reverse transcribed all isolated RNA, so they sequenced expressed TCRB transcripts. The data were produced by immunoSEQ multiplex PCR, yet TCRdb's version contains in-frame clones alone and is incomplete. Of roughly 240,000 clones listed, over 12% are singletons. This entry belongs to a study of beta chain features in type 1 diabetes. CDR3 size: 14 residues. V lost 1 base and J lost 3, with 6 bases in between. Germline V gene sequence: CDR1 KGHSH, CDR2 LQKENI. CD45RO/CCR7/CD25/CD127/CD95/CD27 separated CD4+ naive, central memory, regulatory and stem cell-like memory cells by sorting. General observations from the study: Fewer junction insertions and more nucleotide deletions appeared in type 1 diabetes patients.

The source of this sequence is a woman aged 40 to 50 in good health. The chain combines TRBV18 with TRBJ2-2; D is ambiguous. The specimen was naive CD4+ T cells from blood. CDR3 sequence: CASSPRQDTGELFF. The CDR3 DNA is TGTGCCAGCTCACCACGGCAGGACACCGGGGAGCTGTTTTTT.